The entry below describes one T cell receptor (beta chain). This sample stems from a study of blood T cell repertoires in COVID-19. The wider study: The study drew acute and convalescent COVID-19 samples from the United States, Italy and Spain. T cells, B-cell-depleted T cells, or PBMCs supplied cDNA or gDNA.

Per the study methods: The authors estimated nucleated cell counts from reference gene primer amplification. Profiling relied on immunoSEQ multiplex PCR, and the TCRdb table lists in-frame clones only, not all of them. V, J and clone size derive from that table, while D and trimming were established from the DNA sequence. In the table there are hundreds of thousands of clones, around 87% of which are singletons. The germline V gene has CDR1 SGHDT and CDR2 YYEEEE. V was shortened by 0 bases and J by 2 bases, with 9 bases between the two germline ends. The CDR3 runs 15 residues. The V gene is TRBV5-6, the J gene TRBJ1-5; D might be TRBD1 (6 bases). Sequences were obtained from peripheral blood. This clonotype was sampled from a man between 65 and 85 years old with acute or convalescent COVID-19. CDR3 amino acids: CASSLARQGNQPQHF. As DNA, the CDR3 is TGTGCCAGCAGCTTGGCCCGACAGGGCAATCAGCCCCAGCATTTT.